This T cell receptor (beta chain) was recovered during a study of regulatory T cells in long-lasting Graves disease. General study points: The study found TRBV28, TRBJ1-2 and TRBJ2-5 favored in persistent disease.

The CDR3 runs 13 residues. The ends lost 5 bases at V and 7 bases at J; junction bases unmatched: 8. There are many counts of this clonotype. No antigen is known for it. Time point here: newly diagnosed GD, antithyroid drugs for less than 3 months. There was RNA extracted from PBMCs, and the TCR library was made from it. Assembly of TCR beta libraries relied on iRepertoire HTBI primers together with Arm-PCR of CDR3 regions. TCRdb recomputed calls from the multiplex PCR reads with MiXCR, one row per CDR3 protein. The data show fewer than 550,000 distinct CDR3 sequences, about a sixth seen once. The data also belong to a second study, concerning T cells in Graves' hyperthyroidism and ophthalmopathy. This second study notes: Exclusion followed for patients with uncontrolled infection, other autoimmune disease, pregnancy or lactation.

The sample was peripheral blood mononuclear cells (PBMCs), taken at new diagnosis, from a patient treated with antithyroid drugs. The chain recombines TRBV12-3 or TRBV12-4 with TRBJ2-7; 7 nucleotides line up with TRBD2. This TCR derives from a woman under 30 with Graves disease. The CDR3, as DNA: TGTGCCAGCAGTCCCCGGACTAGTCGGGAGCAGTACTTC. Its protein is CASSPRTSREQYF.